The rows below give T cell receptor beta chains drawn from one sample of a study of blood T cell repertoires in COVID-19. Produced via immunoSEQ multiplex PCR; TCRdb's table is partial and in-frame only. The sample contains 45,000 to 70,000 clones, 65% to 90% of which appear only once. Sequenced input: peripheral blood. These receptors were obtained from an elderly woman with active or convalescent COVID-19. The CDR3 runs from the conserved cysteine through the conserved F or W. D genes are given only for firm matches. The listing skips clone size in some rows; elsewhere it reads once, few, many or a size class.

D	size	V	J	CDR3	DNA
TRBD1	-	TRBV6-5	TRBJ1-2	CASRNDRGRGYTF	TGTGCCAGCAGAAACGACAGGGGTCGAGGCTACACCTTC
TRBD1	once	TRBV7-2	TRBJ2-5	CASSLQTGGGETQYF	TGTGCCAGCAGCCTCCAAACAGGGGGCGGGGAGACCCAGTACTTC
-	-	TRBV12-3/TRBV12-4	TRBJ1-4	CASSFQGNEKLFF	TGTGCCAGCAGTTTTCAGGGGAATGAAAAACTGTTTTTT
-	-	TRBV7-2	TRBJ1-6	CASSYGRGGNSPLHF	TGTGCCAGCAGCTACGGTAGGGGAGGGAATTCACCCCTCCACTTT
-	-	TRBV19	TRBJ1-1	CASSILWAGKNTEAFF	TGTGCCAGTAGTATTTTGTGGGCAGGGAAGAACACTGAAGCTTTCTTT
TRBD1	-	TRBV10-3	TRBJ1-1	CAISDRDSEAFF	TGTGCCATCAGTGATAGGGACAGTGAAGCTTTCTTT
TRBD1	-	TRBV29-1	TRBJ1-1	CSVTTGGVGAFF	TGCAGCGTGACAACAGGGGGCGTGGGAGCTTTCTTT
-	-	TRBV7-8	TRBJ2-3	CASSFTPRGRADTQYF	TGTGCCAGCAGCTTTACCCCCCGGGGAAGAGCAGATACGCAGTATTTT
-	-	TRBV6-5	TRBJ2-3	CAGGADGRRIDTQYF	TGTGCCGGAGGAGCCGACGGACGACGTATAGATACGCAGTATTTT
TRBD1	-	TRBV7-6	TRBJ2-1	CASSSGTGGNEQFF	TGTGCCAGCAGCTCCGGGACAGGGGGCAATGAGCAGTTCTTC
TRBD1	-	TRBV24-1	TRBJ2-3	CATSDTGQGRDTQYF	TGTGCCACCAGTGATACGGGACAGGGTAGAGATACGCAGTATTTT
-	-	TRBV11-2	TRBJ2-1	CASSLEAGVNEQFF	TGTGCCAGCAGCTTAGAGGCAGGCGTCAATGAGCAGTTCTTC
TRBD1	few	TRBV3-1/TRBV3-2	TRBJ2-2	CASSPTGGITGELFF	TGTGCCAGCAGCCCGACAGGGGGCATAACCGGGGAGCTGTTTTTT
TRBD1	-	TRBV4-1	TRBJ1-1	CASSQGWTGLTEAFF	TGCGCCAGCAGCCAAGGCTGGACAGGGCTTACTGAAGCTTTCTTT
TRBD2	-	TRBV6-2/TRBV6-3	TRBJ2-3	CASSYASGATDTQYF	TGTGCCAGCAGTTACGCTAGCGGGGCCACAGATACGCAGTATTTT